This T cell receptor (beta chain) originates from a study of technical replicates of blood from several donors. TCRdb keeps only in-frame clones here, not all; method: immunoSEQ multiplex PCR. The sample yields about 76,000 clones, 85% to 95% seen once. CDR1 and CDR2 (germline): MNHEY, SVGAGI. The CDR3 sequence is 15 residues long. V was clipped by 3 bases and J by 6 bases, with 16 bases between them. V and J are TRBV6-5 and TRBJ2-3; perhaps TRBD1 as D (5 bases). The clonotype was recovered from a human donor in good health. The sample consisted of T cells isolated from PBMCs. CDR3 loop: CASSYGSGAPDTQYF. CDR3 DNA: TGTGCCAGCAGTTATGGTAGTGGGGCCCCGGATACGCAGTATTTT.